This entry is about one TCR beta chain. Its antigen remains unidentified. The CDR3 extends 3 residues past the end of the read, so its final part is completed from the germline J gene. Sequencing input was equivalent genomic DNA from CVID and controls. The table came from immunoSEQ multiplex PCR; TCRdb's copy has only in-frame clones and leaves some out. The table lists roughly 60,000 clones, with no singletons. The V gene end was trimmed by 5 bases and the J gene end by 5 bases; junction bases not matched to a gene: 10. This CDR3 spans 16 amino acids. Germline loops: CDR1 LNHDA, CDR2 SQIVND (reference sequence). This record belongs to a study of T cell clonality in common variable immunodeficiency. Study conclusions and caveats: CVID subjects showed higher TCRbeta clonality than healthy controls.

V usage is TRBV19 and J usage is TRBJ1-2; 11 bases are a match to TRBD1. Input material: peripheral blood mononuclear cells. This sequence was found in a person between 18 and 70 years old in good health. The CDR3: CASSLNQGQGEYGYTF. Partial CDR3 DNA: TGTGCCAGTAGTCTAAACCAGGGACAGGGGGAGTATGGC.